The present T cell receptor (beta chain) was sequenced within a study of T cells in Graves' hyperthyroidism and ophthalmopathy. From RNA transcripts, TCR beta CDR3 regions were amplified. In the first-round RT-PCR of the TCR CDR3, the HTBI primer set was used. TCRdb analysed the multiplex PCR reads with MiXCR anew, one entry per CDR3 protein. The sample records some 500,000 distinct CDR3 sequences, approximately 14% being singletons. V was shortened by 0 bases and J by 2 bases, with 6 bases between the two germline ends. Germline V gene lookup returns CDR1 SGHDN and CDR2 FVKESK. This CDR3 contains 14 residues.

Sequencing was carried out using blood. The J gene is TRBJ2-3, the V gene TRBV14, with unresolved D. The clonotype was recovered from a woman between 18 and 29 years old with Graves' hyperthyroidism. In DNA, the CDR3 is TGTGCCAGCAGCCAAGAGAGATTCACAGATACGCAGTATTTT. Translated: CASSQERFTDTQYF.